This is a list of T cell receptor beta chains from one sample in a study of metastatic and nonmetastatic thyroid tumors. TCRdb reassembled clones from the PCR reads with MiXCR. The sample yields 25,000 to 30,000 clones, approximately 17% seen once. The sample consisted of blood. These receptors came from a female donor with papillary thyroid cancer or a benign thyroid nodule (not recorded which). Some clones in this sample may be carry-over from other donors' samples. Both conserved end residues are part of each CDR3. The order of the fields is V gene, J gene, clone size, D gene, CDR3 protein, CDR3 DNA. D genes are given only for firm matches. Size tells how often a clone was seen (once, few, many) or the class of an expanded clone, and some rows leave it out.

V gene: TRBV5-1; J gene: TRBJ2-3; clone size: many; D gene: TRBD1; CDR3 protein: CASSLGTGTPDTQYF; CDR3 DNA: TGCGCCAGCAGCTTGGGGACAGGGACGCCAGATACGCAGTATTTT
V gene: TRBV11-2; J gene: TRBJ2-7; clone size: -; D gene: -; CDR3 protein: CASSLEAYEQYF; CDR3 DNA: TGTGCCAGCAGCTTAGAGGCTTACGAGCAGTACTTC
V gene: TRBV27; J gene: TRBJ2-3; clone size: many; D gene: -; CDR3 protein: CASSPTRVTQYF; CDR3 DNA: TGTGCCAGCAGTCCAACGAGGGTTACGCAGTATTTT
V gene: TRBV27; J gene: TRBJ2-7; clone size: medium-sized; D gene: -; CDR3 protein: CASSLTIQAVLHEQYF; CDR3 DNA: TGTGCCAGCAGTTTAACCATCCAGGCGGTTTTGCACGAGCAGTACTTC
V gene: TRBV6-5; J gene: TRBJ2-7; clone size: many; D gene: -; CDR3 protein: CASSYSAYEQYF; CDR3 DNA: TGTGCCAGCAGTTACTCGGCGTACGAGCAGTACTTC
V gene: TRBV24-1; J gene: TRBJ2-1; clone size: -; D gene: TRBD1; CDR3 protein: CATSDSGTALDNEQFF; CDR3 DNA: TGTGCCACCAGTGATTCGGGGACAGCCCTTGACAATGAGCAGTTCTTC
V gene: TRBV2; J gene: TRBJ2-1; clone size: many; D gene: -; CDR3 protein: CASSAVGRVMPFF; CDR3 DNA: TGTGCCAGCAGTGCCGTGGGCAGGGTAATGCCGTTCTTC
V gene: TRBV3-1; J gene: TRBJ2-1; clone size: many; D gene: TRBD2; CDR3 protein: CASSQARSGLAGGNNEQFF; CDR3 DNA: TGTGCCAGCAGCCAAGCTCGTTCAGGACTAGCGGGAGGGAACAATGAGCAGTTCTTC
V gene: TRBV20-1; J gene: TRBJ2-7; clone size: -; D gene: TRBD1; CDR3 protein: CSARDPFGTASSYEQYF; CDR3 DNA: TGCAGTGCTAGAGATCCTTTCGGGACAGCCAGCTCCTACGAGCAGTACTTC
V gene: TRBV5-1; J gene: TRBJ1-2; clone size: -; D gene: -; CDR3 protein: CASSWPETGRMSYGYTF; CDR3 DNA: TGCGCCAGCAGCTGGCCGGAGACAGGCCGAATGTCCTATGGCTACACCTTC
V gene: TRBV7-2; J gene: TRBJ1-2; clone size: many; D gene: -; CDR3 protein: CASSLGQSYGYTF; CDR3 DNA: TGTGCCAGCAGCTTGGGGCAGTCCTATGGCTACACCTTC
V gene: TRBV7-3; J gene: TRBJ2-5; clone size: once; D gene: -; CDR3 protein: CASSSAPTETQYF; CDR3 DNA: TGTGCCAGCAGCTCTGCACCTACGGAGACCCAGTACTTC
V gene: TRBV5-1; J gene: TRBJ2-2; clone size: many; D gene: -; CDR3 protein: CASSLRSTGAGELFF; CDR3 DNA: TGCGCCAGCAGCTTGCGGTCTACGGGGGCCGGGGAGCTGTTTTTT
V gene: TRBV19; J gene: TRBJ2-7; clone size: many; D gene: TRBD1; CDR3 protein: CASSSGQGAAYEQYF; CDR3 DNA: TGTGCCAGTAGTAGCGGACAGGGGGCCGCCTACGAGCAGTACTTC
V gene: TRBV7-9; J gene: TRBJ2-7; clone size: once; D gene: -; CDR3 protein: CASSFTGHSPSEQYF; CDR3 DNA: TGTGCCAGCAGCTTCACAGGCCACTCGCCTAGCGAGCAGTACTTC
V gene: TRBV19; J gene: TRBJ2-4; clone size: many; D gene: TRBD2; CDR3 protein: CASSIDGLAAGNIQYF; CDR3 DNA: TGTGCCAGTAGTATAGACGGGCTAGCGGCCGGGAACATTCAGTACTTC
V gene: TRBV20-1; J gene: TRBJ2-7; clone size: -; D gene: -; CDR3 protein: CSARAFQRAPSYEQYF; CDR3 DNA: TGCAGTGCTAGAGCTTTCCAAAGGGCCCCCTCCTACGAGCAGTACTTC
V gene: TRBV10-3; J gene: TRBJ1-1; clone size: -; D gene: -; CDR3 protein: CASTTGRNTEAFF; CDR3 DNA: TGTGCCTCGACCACAGGGAGGAACACTGAAGCTTTCTTT
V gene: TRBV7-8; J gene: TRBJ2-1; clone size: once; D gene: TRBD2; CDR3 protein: CASSHQSGTSVYNEQFF; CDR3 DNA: TGTGCCAGCAGCCACCAGTCCGGGACTAGCGTCTACAATGAGCAGTTCTTC
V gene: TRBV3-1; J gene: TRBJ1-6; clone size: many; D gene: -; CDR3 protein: CASSPWEGGSPLHF; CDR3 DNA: TGTGCCAGCAGCCCGTGGGAGGGGGGTTCACCCCTCCACTTT
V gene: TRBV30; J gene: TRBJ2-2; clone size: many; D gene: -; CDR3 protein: CAWSVPNYPGGELFF; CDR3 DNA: TGTGCCTGGAGTGTACCGAACTACCCCGGCGGGGAGCTGTTTTTT
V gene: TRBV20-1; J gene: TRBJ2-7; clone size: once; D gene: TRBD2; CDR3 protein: CSARGVAGGSLYEQYF; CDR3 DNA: TGCAGTGCTAGGGGGGTAGCGGGAGGGTCCTTGTACGAGCAGTACTTC
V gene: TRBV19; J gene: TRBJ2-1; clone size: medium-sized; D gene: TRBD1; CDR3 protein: CASRMAGYGTALDNEQFF; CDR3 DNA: TGTGCCAGTAGAATGGCCGGATACGGGACAGCCCTTGACAATGAGCAGTTCTTC
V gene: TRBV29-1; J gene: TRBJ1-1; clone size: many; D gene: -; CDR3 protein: CSVGRNTEAFF; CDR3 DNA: TGCAGCGTTGGCAGGAACACTGAAGCTTTCTTT
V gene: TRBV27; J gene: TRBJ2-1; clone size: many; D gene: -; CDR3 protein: CASSLTGGGSYNEQFF; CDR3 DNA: TGTGCCAGCAGTTTAACCGGCGGGGGCTCATACAATGAGCAGTTCTTC
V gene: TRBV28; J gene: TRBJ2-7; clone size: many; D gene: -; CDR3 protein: CASRSTSSYEQYF; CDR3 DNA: TGTGCCAGCAGATCTACTAGCTCCTACGAGCAGTACTTC
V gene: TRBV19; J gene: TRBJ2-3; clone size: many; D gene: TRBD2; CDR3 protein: CAAGGGRLDTQYF; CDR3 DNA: TGTGCCGCCGGAGGCGGGAGGTTGGATACGCAGTATTTT
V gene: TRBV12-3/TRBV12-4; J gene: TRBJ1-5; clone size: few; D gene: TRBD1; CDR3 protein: CVSSYTGVVNQNQPQHF; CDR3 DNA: TGTGTCAGCAGCTACACAGGGGTTGTTAACCAAAATCAGCCCCAGCATTTT
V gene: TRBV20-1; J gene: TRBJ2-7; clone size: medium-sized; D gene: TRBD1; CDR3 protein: CSANGGQGAYEQYF; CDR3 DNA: TGCAGTGCTAATGGGGGACAGGGCGCCTACGAGCAGTACTTC
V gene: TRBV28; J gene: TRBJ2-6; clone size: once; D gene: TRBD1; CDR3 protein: CASLPGQGLSGWRANVLTF; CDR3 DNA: TGTGCCAGCCTCCCGGGACAGGGATTGTCTGGTTGGAGGGCCAACGTCCTGACTTTC
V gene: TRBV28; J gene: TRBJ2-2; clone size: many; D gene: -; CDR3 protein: CASSSHIGQYTGELFF; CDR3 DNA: TGTGCCAGCAGTTCACATATAGGGCAATACACCGGGGAGCTGTTTTTT
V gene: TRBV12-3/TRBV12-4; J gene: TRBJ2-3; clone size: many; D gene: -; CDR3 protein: CASSLTRTPDTQYF; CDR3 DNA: TGTGCCAGCAGTTTGACTAGGACCCCAGATACGCAGTATTTT
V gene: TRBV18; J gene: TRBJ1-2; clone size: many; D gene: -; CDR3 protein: CASSPPGIKSYGYTF; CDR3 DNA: TGTGCCAGCTCACCACCCGGAATCAAGAGCTATGGCTACACCTTC
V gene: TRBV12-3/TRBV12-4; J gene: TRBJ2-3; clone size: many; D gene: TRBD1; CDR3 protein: CASSSQGMGTDTQYF; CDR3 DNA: TGTGCCAGCAGTTCACAGGGGATGGGTACAGATACGCAGTATTTT
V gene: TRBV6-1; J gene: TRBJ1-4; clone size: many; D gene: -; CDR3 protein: CASSLRGEKLFF; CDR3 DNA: TGTGCCAGCAGTTTACGGGGGGAAAAACTGTTTTTT
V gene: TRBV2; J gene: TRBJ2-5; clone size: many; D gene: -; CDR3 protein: CASLGAEETQYF; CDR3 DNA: TGTGCCAGCCTAGGAGCGGAGGAGACCCAGTACTTC
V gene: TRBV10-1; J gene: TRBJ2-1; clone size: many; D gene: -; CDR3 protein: CATGIINNYNEQFF; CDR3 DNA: TGCGCCACCGGGATAATAAACAACTACAATGAGCAGTTCTTC
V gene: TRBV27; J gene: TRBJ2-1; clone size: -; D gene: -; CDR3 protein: CASSFVPPGLTDEQFF; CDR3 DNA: TGTGCCAGCAGTTTCGTCCCCCCTGGACTGACGGATGAGCAGTTCTTC
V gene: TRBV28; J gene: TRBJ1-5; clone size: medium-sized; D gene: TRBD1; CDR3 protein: CASSSQGRPQHF; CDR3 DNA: TGTGCCAGCAGTTCACAGGGGAGGCCCCAGCATTTT
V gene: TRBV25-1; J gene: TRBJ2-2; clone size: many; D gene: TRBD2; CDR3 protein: CASSDSGRASGELFF; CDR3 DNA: TGTGCCAGCAGTGATAGCGGGAGGGCCAGCGGGGAGCTGTTTTTT